Each of the 21 T cell receptor beta chains below was sequenced from the same sample in a study of T-cell memory formation after mild COVID-19. In TCRdb, the 5' RACE reads were re-called with MiXCR into one record per CDR3 protein. The table has around 250,000 distinct CDR3 sequences, around 15% seen once. Sequences were obtained from PBMCs or a T cell subset sorted from them (not recorded which). These TCRs come from a man aged 18 to 30 who had mild COVID-19 (a few samples of this study predate the infection). Cell type and time point are not known.

This clonotype appeared a few times. The rearrangement links TRBV9 to TRBJ2-2; 10 nucleotides agree with TRBD2. Per germline, CDR1 SGDLS and CDR2 YYNGEE. This CDR3 has 16 residues. Germline trimming cut 5 bases from V and 3 bases from J; bases unmatched to any gene: 7. CDR3 residues: CASSPSGGVYTGELFF. The CDR3 bases are TGTGCCAGCAGTCCTAGCGGGGGAGTTTACACCGGGGAGCTGTTTTTT.

This clonotype was seen a few times. The rearrangement uses TRBV4-3 and TRBJ1-1; D possibly corresponds to TRBD1 (5 bases). V was pared by 9 bases and J by 2 bases, with 28 bases between. This CDR3 is built from 18 residues. Germline V CDR1 and CDR2: LGHNA, YSLEER. CDR3: CASTTYWGVPRVNTEAFF. The CDR3 DNA follows: TGCGCCAGTACCACTTACTGGGGCGTTCCTCGCGTTAACACTGAAGCTTTCTTT.

This clonotype was picked up a small number of times. V gene TRBV4-2 combines with J gene TRBJ1-2; maybe TRBD1 (5 bases). CDR1 and CDR2 from the germline V gene are LGHNA and YNFKEQ. CDR3 size: 15 residues. V was cut by 0 bases and J by 7 bases, with 15 bases left in between. The CDR3 DNA reads TGTGCCAGCAGCCAAGAGCAGGGTACTCCGGCTGGCTACACCTTC. Amino acids: CASSQEQGTPAGYTF.

This clonotype was seen a handful of times. The chain recombines TRBV11-2 with TRBJ2-1; D might be TRBD1 or TRBD2, each matching 5 bases. Germline CDR1 is SGHAT and CDR2 is FQNNGV. There are 15 residues in the CDR3. V was clipped by 3 bases and J by 1 base, with 10 bases between them. The DNA of the CDR3 is TGTGCCAGCAGCTTCCGGGACCAATCCTACAATGAGCAGTTCTTC. Encoded protein: CASSFRDQSYNEQFF.

The chain carries TRBV9 and TRBJ1-5; no reliable D call. Looked up from germline, CDR1 is SGDLS and CDR2 is YYNGEE. This CDR3 contains 13 residues. Trimming left V 0 bases short and J 7 bases short, with 8 bases between. The CDR3 spells CASSVDPDQPQHF. CDR3 in DNA: TGTGCCAGCAGCGTAGATCCAGACCAGCCCCAGCATTTT.

The gene calls are TRBV20-1 and TRBJ2-1; D ambiguous. There are 14 residues in the CDR3. The germline V gene has CDR1 DFQATT and CDR2 SNEGSKA (reference sequence). The ends were cut back, 1 base at V and 2 bases at J, with 9 bases in the middle. CDR3 sequence (DNA): TGCAGTGCTAGAGGGACGGTCACCTACAATGAGCAGTTCTTC. Its translation is CSARGTVTYNEQFF.

There are a few counts of this clonotype. The CDR3: CASSLTGFASGANVLTF. CDR3 coding DNA: TGTGCCAGCAGTCTGACAGGATTTGCCTCTGGGGCCAACGTCCTGACTTTC. The rearrangement joins TRBV28 to TRBJ2-6; tentative D call: TRBD1 (6 bases). There are 17 residues in the CDR3. V was shortened by 5 bases and J by 0 bases, with 14 bases between the two germline ends. Germline-derived CDR1 and CDR2 are MDHEN and SYDVKM. Variable domain in full (rest from reference TRBV28 and TRBJ2-6): DVKVTQSSRYLVKRTGEKVFLECVQDMDHENMFWYRQDPGLGLRLIYFSYDVKMKEKGDIPEGYSVSREKKERFSLILESASTNQTSMYLCASSLTGFASGANVLTFGAGSRLTVL.

This clonotype turned up a few times. This chain links TRBV3-1 with TRBJ2-2; possibly TRBD1 for D (6 bases). The CDR3 has 14 residues. V was trimmed by 1 base and J by 6 bases, leaving 9 bases between them. Germline V lookup: CDR1 LGHDT, CDR2 YNNKEL (reference sequence). CDR3 sequence: CASSQAGAAGELFF. As DNA, the CDR3 is TGTGCCAGCAGCCAAGCAGGGGCGGCCGGGGAGCTGTTTTTT. Full variable domain (remainder filled in from reference TRBV3-1 and TRBJ2-2): DTAVSQTPKYLVTQMGNDKSIKCEQNLGHDTMYWYKQDSKKFLKIMFSYNNKELIINETVPNRFSPKSPDKAHLNLHINSLELGDSAVYFCASSQAGAAGELFFGEGSRLTVL.

This rearrangement joins TRBV3-1 to TRBJ1-2, with 7 bases that match TRBD1. CDR1 is LGHDT, CDR2 YNNKEL, per germline (reference sequence). The V and J ends lost 4 bases and 4 bases, in that order; junction bases with no gene match: 6. The CDR3 length is 14 residues. CDR3 sequence reads: CASSRQGESYGYTF. In DNA form, the CDR3 reads TGTGCCAGCAGCCGACAGGGAGAAAGCTATGGCTACACCTTC.

This clonotype was picked up a small number of times. The J gene is TRBJ2-2, the V gene TRBV11-2; 10 positions match TRBD1. CDR3 size: 16 residues. The V gene's germline CDR1 is SGHAT and CDR2 FQNNGV. The V and J ends lost 5 bases and 4 bases, in that order; junction bases with no gene match: 7. This CDR3 is CASSLRGTGATGELFF. CDR3 nucleotides: TGTGCCAGCAGCCTCCGCGGGACAGGGGCCACCGGGGAGCTGTTTTTT. The full variable domain, rest sourced from reference TRBV11-2 and TRBJ2-2, is EAGVAQSPRYKIIEKRQSVAFWCNPISGHATLYWYQQILGQGPKLLIQFQNNGVVDDSQLPKDRFSAERLKGVDSTLKIQPAKLEDSAVYLCASSLRGTGATGELFFGEGSRLTVL.

The chain employs TRBV12-3 or TRBV12-4 and TRBJ1-2; D perhaps matches TRBD1 (5 bases). Trimming pared 3 bases from V and 8 bases from J, leaving 19 bases between. This CDR3 spans 15 amino acids. DNA of the CDR3: TGTGCCAGCAGTTTCGGATCAGGGAACACTAGAGGCTACACCTTC. Its translation is CASSFGSGNTRGYTF.

This clonotype was observed a few times. The chain combines TRBV5-1 with TRBJ1-6; TRBD1 is a possible D gene (6 bases). Trimming cost V 5 bases and J 7 bases, with 13 bases left between them. This CDR3 spans 14 amino acids. In germline, CDR1 is SGHRS, CDR2 YFSETQ. CDR3 DNA sequence: TGCGCCAGCAGTCGAGAGGGGGACAATTCACCCCTCCACTTT. It specifies CASSREGDNSPLHF.

V is TRBV3-1 and J is TRBJ2-3, with 8 bases lining up with TRBD1. The V segment lost 3 bases and the J segment 1 base; nucleotides outside the gene matches: 6. Germline values: CDR1 LGHDT, CDR2 YNNKEL (reference sequence). CDR3 length: 16 residues. CDR3 sequence reads: CASSHDRGVRTDTQYF. CDR3 coding DNA: TGTGCCAGCAGCCATGACAGGGGAGTTCGCACAGATACGCAGTATTTT.

The chain joins TRBV7-2 to TRBJ2-5; 12 nucleotides align to TRBD2. Germline V CDR1 and CDR2: SGHTA, FQGNSA. This CDR3 has 14 residues. The V gene end was trimmed by 6 bases and the J gene end by 4 bases; junction bases not matched to a gene: 3. In DNA, the CDR3 is TGTGCCAGCAGGACTAGCGGGGGTGGAGAGACCCAGTACTTC. This encodes CASRTSGGGETQYF.

The gene calls are TRBV7-8 and TRBJ1-2; unclear D gene. Trimming pared 0 bases from V and 8 bases from J, leaving 7 bases between. Per the germline V gene, CDR1 is SGHVS and CDR2 is FQNEAQ. CDR3 size: 12 residues. This chain's CDR3 is CASSLALSGYTF. CDR3 coding DNA: TGTGCCAGCAGCTTAGCGTTATCGGGCTACACCTTC.

This chain uses TRBV4-1 with TRBJ1-4; D call uncertain. The V end was cut by 4 bases, the J end by 6 bases, with 15 bases between. CDR1 and CDR2 from the germline V gene are MGHRA and YSYEKL. The CDR3 runs to 15 residues. The DNA for the CDR3 is TGCGCCAGCAGCCTAGAGGTAGTTCTGGATGAAAAACTGTTTTTT. It specifies CASSLEVVLDEKLFF.

CDR3 bases: TGTGCCAGCAGGTCCCCCGGGGCAGATACGCAGTATTTT. Amino acids: CASRSPGADTQYF. The chain combines TRBV7-9 with TRBJ2-3; D may be TRBD2 (5 bases). CDR1 and CDR2 (germline): SEHNR, FQNEAQ (reference sequence). The CDR3 length is 13 residues. The V gene lost 6 bases and the J gene lost 4 bases, with 11 bases spanning the gap.

This clonotype appeared a few times. The V gene is TRBV29-1, the J gene TRBJ2-2; D gene uncertain. Trimming pared 4 bases from V and 3 bases from J, leaving 3 bases between. Germline-derived CDR1 and CDR2 are SQVTM and ANQGSEA. The CDR3 runs to 11 residues. The CDR3 reads CSVAHTGELFF. CDR3 DNA sequence: TGCAGCGTTGCTCACACCGGGGAGCTGTTTTTT.

In this sample, this clonotype turned up a few times. The chain recombines TRBV6-6 with TRBJ2-1, with D tentatively TRBD2 (6 bases). Trimming took off 6 bases at V and 9 bases at J, with 6 bases between the two ends. The CDR3 extends over 10 amino acids. Germline CDR1 reads MNHNY; CDR2 reads SVGAGI (reference sequence). The CDR3 DNA reads as TGTGCCAGCAGCGGGAGTGAGCAGTTCTTC. This encodes CASSGSEQFF.

This clonotype was detected only a few times. This chain uses TRBV29-1 with TRBJ2-2, with D maybe TRBD1 (5 bases). CDR1 is SQVTM, CDR2 ANQGSEA, per germline. V was shortened by 6 bases and J by 4 bases, with 12 bases between the two germline ends. This CDR3 is 13 amino acids long. The CDR3 loop reads CSVVGAITGELFF. CDR3 nucleotides: TGCAGCGTAGTAGGGGCTATCACCGGGGAGCTGTTTTTT.

This clonotype was counted a few times. CDR3 region: CASSPSPGTGLGGYTF. CDR3 in DNA: TGTGCCAGCAGCCCAAGTCCCGGGACAGGGCTCGGGGGCTACACCTTC. The V and J genes are TRBV7-2 and TRBJ1-2; 9 bases agree with TRBD1. Trimming at V came to 5 bases and at J to 8 bases, leaving 15 bases not matched to a gene. CDR1 SGHTA and CDR2 FQGNSA come from the germline V gene. This CDR3 is 16 amino acids long.